One and the same sample provided the 14 T cell receptor beta chains below, sequenced in a study of blood T cell repertoires in COVID-19. Clones were sequenced by immunoSEQ multiplex PCR, and TCRdb holds only the in-frame ones, with some missing. The table records about 220,000 clones, roughly 80% of them present only once. What was sequenced was peripheral blood. The receptor source for this set is a woman aged 70-85 years with acute or convalescent COVID-19.

The J gene is TRBJ2-7, the V gene TRBV10-3, with 8 positions matching TRBD2. In germline, CDR1 is ENHRY, CDR2 SYGVKD. V was clipped by 6 bases and J by 1 base; unmatched bases: 5. CDR3 size: 14 residues. The CDR3 loop is CAISRSGDSYEQYF. Written as DNA, the CDR3 is TGTGCCATCAGCCGTAGCGGGGATTCCTACGAGCAGTACTTC.

This sequence joins TRBV30 and TRBJ1-4; D perhaps matches TRBD1 (6 bases). This CDR3 contains 13 residues. Germline CDR1 and CDR2: GTSNPN and SVGIG (reference sequence). Trimming removed 0 bases at V and 8 bases at J, with 10 bases between. The CDR3 sequence: CAWSVPGVEKLFF. CDR3 nucleotides: TGTGCCTGGAGTGTCCCAGGGGTCGAAAAACTGTTTTTT.

The gene calls are TRBV11-2 and TRBJ2-5; 7 positions agree with TRBD2. This CDR3 comprises 12 residues. Germline assignment: CDR1 SGHAT and CDR2 FQNNGV. V gave up 5 bases and J gave up 7 bases; unmatched junction bases: 4. CDR3 sequence (DNA): TGTGCCAGCAGCCGGTGGGGGGGGACCCAGTACTTC. Protein product: CASSRWGGTQYF.

This clone was found a few times. The rearrangement uses TRBV29-1 and TRBJ2-3, with 8 bases lining up with TRBD1. The CDR3 loop spans 15 amino acids. Germline V gene data show CDR1 as SQVTM and CDR2 as ANQGSEA. V lost 1 base, J lost 6 bases, and 9 bases stayed unmatched. The CDR3 protein is CSVEGSGGPGDTQYF. DNA for the CDR3: TGCAGCGTTGAAGGATCAGGGGGCCCAGGCGATACGCAGTATTTT.

This chain joins TRBV5-1 and TRBJ2-2, with 8 bases aligning to TRBD1. The CDR3 is 16 amino acids. The ends lost 0 bases at V and 2 bases at J; junction bases unmatched: 3. Germline V gene sequence: CDR1 SGHRS, CDR2 YFSETQ. This chain's CDR3 is CASSLDGQGNTGELFF. DNA for the CDR3: TGCGCCAGCAGCTTGGATGGACAGGGCAACACCGGGGAGCTGTTTTTT.

The chain couples TRBV7-8 to TRBJ2-2; weak D call: TRBD2 (5 bases). The CDR3 spans 15 residues. Per germline, CDR1 SGHVS and CDR2 FQNEAQ. The V gene lost 8 bases and the J gene lost 2 bases, with 15 bases spanning the gap. The CDR3 nucleotides read TGTGCCAGCCAGAGCCCGGCGGGTAACACCGGGGAGCTGTTTTTT. Protein sequence: CASQSPAGNTGELFF.

The V call is TRBV7-9, the J call TRBJ2-7, with D unresolved. The V end was cut by 5 bases, the J end by 3 bases, with 5 bases between. This CDR3 has 11 residues. In germline, CDR1 is SEHNR, CDR2 FQNEAQ (reference sequence). CDR3 DNA: TGTGCCAGCAGCAGACTCTACGAGCAGTACTTC. Protein: CASSRLYEQYF.

This chain connects TRBV10-3 to TRBJ1-1, with D maybe TRBD1 (5 bases). Germline CDR1 reads ENHRY; CDR2 reads SYGVKD. V lost 0 bases, J lost 11 bases, and 16 bases lay in between. The CDR3 extends over 14 amino acids. CDR3 sequence: CAISESSQGVRAFF. In nucleotides, the CDR3 is TGTGCCATCAGTGAGTCGTCCCAGGGTGTGCGCGCTTTCTTT.

The chain joins TRBV18 to TRBJ2-3, with D possibly being TRBD1 (6 bases). V was shortened by 3 bases and J by 4 bases, with 11 bases between the two germline ends. The CDR3 has 14 residues. Germline CDR1 reads KGHSH; CDR2 reads LQKENI. The CDR3 region is CASSPGQTPDTQYF. Here the CDR3 DNA reads TGTGCCAGCTCACCCGGACAGACCCCAGATACGCAGTATTTT.

The V and J genes are TRBV4-1 and TRBJ2-3, with 7 bases matching TRBD2. Per the germline V gene, CDR1 is MGHRA and CDR2 is YSYEKL. Trimming cost V 0 bases and J 7 bases; bases outside gene matches: 1. The CDR3 consists of 13 residues. The CDR3 sequence is CASSQEGLNTQYF. For the CDR3, the DNA is TGCGCCAGCAGCCAAGAGGGACTAAATACGCAGTATTTT.

The rearrangement uses TRBV24-1 and TRBJ2-1; 8 nucleotides line up with TRBD1. Trimming cost V 5 bases and J 5 bases; bases outside gene matches: 7. The germline V gene encodes CDR1 KGHDR and CDR2 SFDVKD. The CDR3 consists of 15 residues. The CDR3 DNA reads TGTGCCACCAGTGGTCCGGGACAGGTTCACAATGAGCAGTTCTTC. Translating it yields CATSGPGQVHNEQFF.

This clone has just a few counts. The chain has TRBV5-1 and TRBJ1-2, with D perhaps matching TRBD1 (6 bases). From germline, CDR1 is SGHRS and CDR2 YFSETQ. This CDR3 contains 13 residues. V was trimmed by 2 bases and J by 8 bases, leaving 13 bases between them. CDR3 sequence reads: CASSFFRGDGYTF. CDR3 in DNA: TGCGCCAGCAGCTTTTTCAGGGGTGACGGCTACACCTTC.

The chain employs TRBV6-5 and TRBJ1-6; TRBD1 agrees at 8 bases. This CDR3 region has 15 residues. With V trimmed by 4 bases and J by 9 bases, 8 bases remained unmatched. The germline CDR1 and CDR2 sequences are MNHEY and SVGAGI. CDR3 nucleotide sequence: TGTGCCAGCAGTTCACAGGGGGGCTTTGTTTCACCCCTCCACTTT. Translated: CASSSQGGFVSPLHF.

This clone turned up a few times. The CDR3 reads CASSVGQGREPQHF. In DNA form, the CDR3 reads TGTGCCAGCAGCGTAGGACAGGGTAGAGAGCCCCAGCATTTT. The chain couples TRBV9 to TRBJ1-5; 7 bases line up with TRBD1. This CDR3 contains 14 residues. CDR1 and CDR2 from the germline V gene are SGDLS and YYNGEE. Trimming at V came to 0 bases and at J to 8 bases, leaving 5 bases not matched to a gene.